This T cell receptor beta chain was identified during a study of blood T cell repertoires in COVID-19. V lost 0 bases to trimming and J lost 5 bases, with 10 bases between them. Germline loops: CDR1 SGHTA, CDR2 FQGTGA. This CDR3 has 14 amino acids. Under the authors' procedure: For nucleated cells, counts were estimated from reference gene primer amplification. Only in-frame clones appear in the TCRdb table, and some are missing; sequencing was by immunoSEQ multiplex PCR. The V and J calls and clone size are taken from that table; D and trimming were inferred from the DNA. The sample carries approximately 45,000 clones, approximately 85% recorded once.

The sequence was collected from a human donor in a cohort sampled during active COVID-19. The chain employs TRBV7-3 and TRBJ1-1; no firm D call. The sequenced sample was peripheral blood. This CDR3 reads CASSLTTRETEAFF. The CDR3 nucleotides read TGTGCCAGCAGCTTAACGACTAGGGAAACTGAAGCTTTCTTT.